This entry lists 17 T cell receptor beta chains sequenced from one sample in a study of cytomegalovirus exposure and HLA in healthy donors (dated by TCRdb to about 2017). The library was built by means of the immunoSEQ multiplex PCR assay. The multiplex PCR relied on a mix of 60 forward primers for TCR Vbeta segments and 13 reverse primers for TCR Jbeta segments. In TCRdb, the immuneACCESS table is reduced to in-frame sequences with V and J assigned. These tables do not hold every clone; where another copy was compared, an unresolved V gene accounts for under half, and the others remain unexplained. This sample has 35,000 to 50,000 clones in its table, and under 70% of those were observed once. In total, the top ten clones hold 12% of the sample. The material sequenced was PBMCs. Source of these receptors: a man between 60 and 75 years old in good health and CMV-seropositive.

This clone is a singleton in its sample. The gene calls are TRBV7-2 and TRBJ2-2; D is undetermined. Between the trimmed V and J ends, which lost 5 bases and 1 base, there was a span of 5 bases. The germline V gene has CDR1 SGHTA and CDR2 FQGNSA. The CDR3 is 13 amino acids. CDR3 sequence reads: CASSQMNTGELFF. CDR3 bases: TGTGCCAGCAGCCAGATGAACACCGGGGAGCTGTTTTTT.

The DNA of the CDR3 is TGCGCCAGCAGCTTGGCCGACCTGACAGCAACTAATGAAAAACTGTTTTTT. It codes for CASSLADLTATNEKLFF. The rearrangement uses TRBV5-1 and TRBJ1-4; D is perhaps TRBD1 (5 bases). V dropped 0 bases and J dropped 0 bases, with 12 bases sitting between them. Germline V lookup: CDR1 SGHRS, CDR2 YFSETQ. The CDR3 length is 17 residues.

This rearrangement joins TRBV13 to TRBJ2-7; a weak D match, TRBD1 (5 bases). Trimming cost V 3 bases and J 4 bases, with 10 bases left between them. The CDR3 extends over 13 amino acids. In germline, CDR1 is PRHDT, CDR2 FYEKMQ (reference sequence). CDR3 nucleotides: TGTGCCAGCAGCTTCGGGCAGGGTTACGAGCAGTACTTC. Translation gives CASSFGQGYEQYF.

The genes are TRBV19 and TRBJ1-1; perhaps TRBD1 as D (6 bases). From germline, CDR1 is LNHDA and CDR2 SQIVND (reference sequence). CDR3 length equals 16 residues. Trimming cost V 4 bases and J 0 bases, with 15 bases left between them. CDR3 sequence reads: CASSSRTDRMNTEAFF. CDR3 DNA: TGTGCCAGTAGTAGTAGGACCGACAGGATGAACACTGAAGCTTTCTTT.

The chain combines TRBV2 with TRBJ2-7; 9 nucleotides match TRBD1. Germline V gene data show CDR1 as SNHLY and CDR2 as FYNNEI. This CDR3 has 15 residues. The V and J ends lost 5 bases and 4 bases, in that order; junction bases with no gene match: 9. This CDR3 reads CASSSDRGATYEQYF. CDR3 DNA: TGTGCCAGCAGTTCGGACAGGGGTGCTACTTACGAGCAGTACTTC.

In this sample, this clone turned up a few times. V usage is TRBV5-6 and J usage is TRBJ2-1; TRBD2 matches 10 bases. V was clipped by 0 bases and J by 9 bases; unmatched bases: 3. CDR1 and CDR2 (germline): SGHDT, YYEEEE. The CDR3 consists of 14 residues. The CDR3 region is CASSLALAGFEQFF. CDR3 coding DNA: TGTGCCAGCAGCTTGGCACTAGCGGGATTTGAGCAGTTCTTC.

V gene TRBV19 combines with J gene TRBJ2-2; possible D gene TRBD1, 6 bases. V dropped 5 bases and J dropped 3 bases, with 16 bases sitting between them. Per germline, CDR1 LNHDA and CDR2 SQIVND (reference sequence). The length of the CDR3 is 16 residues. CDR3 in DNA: TGTGCCAGTAGTGGAGTGTGGAACAGGGACACCGGGGAGCTGTTTTTT. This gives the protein CASSGVWNRDTGELFF.

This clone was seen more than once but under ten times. CDR3 sequence reads: CASRRDNSYEQYF. The DNA for the CDR3 is TGCGCCAGCAGACGAGACAATTCCTACGAGCAGTACTTC. This chain uses TRBV4-1 with TRBJ2-7; D is undetermined. V gave up 6 bases and J gave up 1 base, with 10 bases separating them. This CDR3 has 13 amino acids. From germline, CDR1 is MGHRA and CDR2 YSYEKL.

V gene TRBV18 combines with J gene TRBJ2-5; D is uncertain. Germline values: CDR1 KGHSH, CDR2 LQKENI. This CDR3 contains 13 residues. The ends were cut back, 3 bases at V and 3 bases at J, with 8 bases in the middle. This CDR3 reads CASSPSTEETQYF. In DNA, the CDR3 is TGTGCCAGCTCACCCTCCACAGAAGAGACCCAGTACTTC. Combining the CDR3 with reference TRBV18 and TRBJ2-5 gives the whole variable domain NAGVMQNPRHLVRRRGQEARLRCSPMKGHSHVYWYRQLPEEGLKFMVYLQKENIIDESGMPKERFSAEFPKEGPSILRIQQVVRGDSAAYFCASSPSTEETQYFGPGTRLLVL.

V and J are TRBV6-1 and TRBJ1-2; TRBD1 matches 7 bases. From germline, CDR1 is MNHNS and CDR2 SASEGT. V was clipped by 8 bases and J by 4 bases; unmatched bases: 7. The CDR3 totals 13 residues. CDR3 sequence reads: CASAGTEFYGYTF. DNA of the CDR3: TGTGCCAGCGCCGGGACAGAGTTCTATGGCTACACCTTC.

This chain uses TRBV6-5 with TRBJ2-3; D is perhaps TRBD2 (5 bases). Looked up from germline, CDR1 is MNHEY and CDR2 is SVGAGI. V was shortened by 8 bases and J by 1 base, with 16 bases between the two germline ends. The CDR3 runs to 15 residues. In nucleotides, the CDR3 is TGTGCCAGCGGGAGAGGATTTGGCGGCACAGATACGCAGTATTTT. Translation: CASGRGFGGTDTQYF.

The CDR3 bases are TGTGCCAGCAGTCTCGAGACGACAGCCTACGAGCAGTACTTC. This encodes CASSLETTAYEQYF. This rearrangement joins TRBV6-1 to TRBJ2-7, with D perhaps matching TRBD1 (5 bases). Germline CDR1 reads MNHNS; CDR2 reads SASEGT. V was pared by 5 bases and J by 2 bases, with 13 bases between. The CDR3 loop spans 14 amino acids.

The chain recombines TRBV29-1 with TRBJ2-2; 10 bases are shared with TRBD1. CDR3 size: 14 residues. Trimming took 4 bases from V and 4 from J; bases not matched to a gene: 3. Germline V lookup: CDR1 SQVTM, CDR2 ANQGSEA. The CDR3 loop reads CSVGWTGGTGELFF. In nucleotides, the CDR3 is TGCAGCGTTGGGTGGACAGGGGGCACCGGGGAGCTGTTTTTT.

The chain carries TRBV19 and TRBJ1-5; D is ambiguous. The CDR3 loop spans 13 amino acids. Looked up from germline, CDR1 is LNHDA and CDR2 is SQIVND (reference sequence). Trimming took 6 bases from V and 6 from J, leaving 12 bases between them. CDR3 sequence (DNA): TGTGCCAGTAGACTGAGGGCGCTTCAGCCCCAGCATTTT. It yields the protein CASRLRALQPQHF.

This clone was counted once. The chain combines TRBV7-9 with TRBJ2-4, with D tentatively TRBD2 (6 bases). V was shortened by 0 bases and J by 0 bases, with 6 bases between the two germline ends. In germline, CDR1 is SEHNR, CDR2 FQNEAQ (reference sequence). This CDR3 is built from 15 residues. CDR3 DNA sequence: TGTGCCAGCAGCTTAGCGGGGGGAGCCAAAAACATTCAGTACTTC. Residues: CASSLAGGAKNIQYF.

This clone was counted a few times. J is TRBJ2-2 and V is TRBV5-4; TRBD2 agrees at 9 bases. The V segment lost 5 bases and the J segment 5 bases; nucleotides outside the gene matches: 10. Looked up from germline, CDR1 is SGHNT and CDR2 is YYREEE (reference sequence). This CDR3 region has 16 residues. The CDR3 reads CASSGREGRRTGELFF. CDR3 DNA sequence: TGTGCCAGCAGTGGGCGGGAGGGGCGACGGACCGGGGAGCTGTTTTTT.

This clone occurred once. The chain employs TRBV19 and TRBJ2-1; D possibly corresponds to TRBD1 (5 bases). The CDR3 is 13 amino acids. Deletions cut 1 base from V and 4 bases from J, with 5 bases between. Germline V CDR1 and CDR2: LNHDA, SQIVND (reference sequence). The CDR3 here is CASSIGQYNEQFF. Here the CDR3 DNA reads TGTGCCAGTAGTATAGGACAGTACAATGAGCAGTTCTTC.